Shown below are 21 T cell receptor beta chains from a single sample sequenced in a study of shared clonotypes between healthy human individuals. Clones were read by immunoSEQ multiplex PCR, and TCRdb kept only the in-frame ones, dropping some. The sample has more than 900,000 clones; approximately 80% are singletons. The material sequenced was memory CD4+ T cells from PBMCs. The subset denotes: CD45RA-negative fraction. These receptors were taken from a man younger than 35 in good health. Some clones in this sample may be carry-over from other donors' samples.

The rearrangement links TRBV9 to TRBJ2-7; no reliable D call. Trimming stripped 0 bases from V and 6 bases from J, with 19 bases between. This CDR3 is 16 amino acids long. Germline V lookup: CDR1 SGDLS, CDR2 YYNGEE. The DNA for the CDR3 is TGTGCCAGCAGCGTAGAAAAGCCGCATACGGGTCCCGAGCAGTACTTC. Protein: CASSVEKPHTGPEQYF.

V usage is TRBV4-1 and J usage is TRBJ2-1; TRBD1 is a possible D gene (5 bases). Germline V CDR1 and CDR2: MGHRA, YSYEKL. The germline V and J ends were trimmed by 0 bases and 0 bases, with 12 bases remaining between them. The CDR3 loop spans 17 amino acids. CDR3 in DNA: TGCGCCAGCAGCCAAGATCAGGGTCGAAGCTCCTACAATGAGCAGTTCTTC. Encoded protein: CASSQDQGRSSYNEQFF.

This clone was counted a single time. J is TRBJ2-3 and V is TRBV2; D unresolved. Germline lookup yields CDR1 SNHLY and CDR2 FYNNEI. CDR3 size: 11 residues. Deletions cut 6 bases from V and 6 bases from J, with 7 bases between. CDR3 sequence (DNA): TGTGCCAGCAGATTGGCCGATACGCAGTATTTT. It encodes CASRLADTQYF. Looking up the rest from reference TRBV2 and TRBJ2-3 gives the full variable domain: EPEVTQTPSHQVTQMGQEVILRCVPISNHLYFYWYRQILGQKVEFLVSFYNNEISEKSEIFDDQFSVERPDGSNFTLKIRSTKLEDSAMYFCASRLADTQYFGPGTRLTVL.

The chain joins TRBV9 to TRBJ2-7; D might be TRBD1 or TRBD2, each matching 5 bases. The germline V gene encodes CDR1 SGDLS and CDR2 YYNGEE. V lost 2 bases, J lost 3 bases, and 15 bases lay in between. The CDR3 consists of 15 residues. The CDR3 DNA reads TGTGCCAGCAGCGTCTCCGGGACCGCGATCTACGAGCAGTACTTC. It encodes CASSVSGTAIYEQYF.

There are a few counts of this clone. The rearrangement uses TRBV7-2 and TRBJ2-7; TRBD1 agrees at 8 bases. The CDR3 length is 14 residues. The V and J ends lost 4 bases and 6 bases, in that order; junction bases with no gene match: 8. Germline V gives CDR1 SGHTA, CDR2 FQGNSA. CDR3 amino acids: CASSSTGQAIEQYF. CDR3 nucleotides: TGTGCCAGCAGCTCAACGGGACAGGCGATCGAGCAGTACTTC.

The chain recombines TRBV5-1 with TRBJ1-1; no clear D gene. The CDR3 extends over 14 amino acids. Trimming shortened V by 2 bases and J by 7 bases, and 15 bases separated the two germline ends. CDR1 and CDR2 (germline): SGHRS, YFSETQ. CDR3 loop: CASSFYSERNEAFF. In DNA, the CDR3 is TGCGCCAGCAGCTTTTACTCAGAGAGGAATGAAGCTTTCTTT.

The chain is built from TRBV5-1 and TRBJ2-2, with D possibly matching TRBD1 (6 bases). CDR1 and CDR2 (germline): SGHRS, YFSETQ. The CDR3 contains 14 residues. V lost 3 bases to trimming and J lost 8 bases, with 14 bases between them. The CDR3 nucleotides are TGCGCCAGCAGCTATTACAGGGAAGATGGGGAGCTGTTTTTT. Amino acid sequence: CASSYYREDGELFF.

This sequence joins TRBV7-2 and TRBJ2-7; tentatively, D is TRBD1 (5 bases). The germline V gene has CDR1 SGHTA and CDR2 FQGNSA. The CDR3 has 14 residues. V was clipped by 0 bases and J by 5 bases, with 11 bases between them. In DNA, the CDR3 is TGTGCCAGCAGCTTAGCCGCAGGGAACCACGAGCAGTACTTC. Protein product: CASSLAAGNHEQYF.

The chain links TRBV5-1 to TRBJ2-3; D gene uncertain. The CDR3 covers 14 residues. The germline CDR1 and CDR2 sequences are SGHRS and YFSETQ. V was clipped by 8 bases and J by 0 bases, with 13 bases between them. This CDR3 reads CARNLHPSTDTQYF. DNA of the CDR3: TGCGCCAGGAACTTACACCCTAGCACAGATACGCAGTATTTT. Complete variable domain (other parts from reference TRBV5-1 and TRBJ2-3): KAGVTQTPRYLIKTRGQQVTLSCSPISGHRSVSWYQQTPGQGLQFLFEYFSETQRNKGNFPGRFSGRQFSNSRSEMNVSTLELGDSALYLCARNLHPSTDTQYFGPGTRLTVL.

The gene calls are TRBV15 and TRBJ2-7; 7 nucleotides line up with TRBD1. CDR1 and CDR2 (germline): LNHNV, YYDKDF (reference sequence). The CDR3 spans 19 residues. After removal of 3 bases from V and 2 bases from J, the junction contained 19 bases not matched to a gene. The CDR3 reads CATSSWLSSGTAFTYEQYF. The CDR3, as DNA: TGTGCCACCAGCAGCTGGCTTTCGTCCGGGACAGCTTTCACCTACGAGCAGTACTTC.

The genes are TRBV7-8 and TRBJ1-2; TRBD1 might be the D (6 bases). Germline lookup yields CDR1 SGHVS and CDR2 FQNEAQ. This CDR3 has 15 residues. V lost 0 bases and J 1 base, leaving 9 bases between the germline ends. CDR3 protein: CASSLAPGVNYGYTF. Here the CDR3 DNA reads TGTGCCAGCAGCTTAGCCCCAGGGGTTAACTATGGCTACACCTTC. The variable domain in full, completed from reference TRBV7-8 and TRBJ1-2, reads GAGVSQSPRYKVAKRGQDVALRCDPISGHVSLFWYQQALGQGPEFLTYFQNEAQLDKSGLPSDRFFAERPEGSVSTLKIQRTQQEDSAVYLCASSLAPGVNYGYTFGSGTRLTVV.

Comment on this clone: The same CDR3 is also encoded by other DNA sequences in this sample. The chain uses TRBV7-9 and TRBJ2-2, with TRBD1 matching 10 bases. Germline trimming cut 5 bases from V and 3 bases from J; bases unmatched to any gene: 3. Germline lookup yields CDR1 SEHNR and CDR2 FQNEAQ (reference sequence). CDR3 length equals 15 residues. CDR3 DNA sequence: TGTGCCAGCAGCCCAGGGACAGGGGACACCGGGGAGCTGTTTTTT. It specifies CASSPGTGDTGELFF.

The chain couples TRBV15 to TRBJ2-1; TRBD2 matches at 11 bases. The CDR3 covers 18 residues. CDR1 is LNHNV and CDR2 is YYDKDF in the germline V gene (reference sequence). V gave up 0 bases and J gave up 4 bases; unmatched junction bases: 8. The CDR3 loop is CATSRDGTSGSSYNEQFF. DNA for the CDR3: TGTGCCACCAGCAGAGATGGAACTAGCGGGAGTTCATACAATGAGCAGTTCTTC.

This sequence joins TRBV7-2 and TRBJ2-6; D remains unclear. This CDR3 spans 16 amino acids. V was trimmed by 1 base and J by 0 bases, leaving 7 bases between them. Looked up from germline, CDR1 is SGHTA and CDR2 is FQGNSA. The CDR3 region is CASSLVVVSGANVLTF. In DNA form, the CDR3 reads TGTGCCAGCAGCTTAGTCGTCGTCTCTGGGGCCAACGTCCTGACTTTC.

This sequence joins TRBV7-2 and TRBJ2-2; D call uncertain. The CDR3 loop spans 14 amino acids. Germline V gene lookup returns CDR1 SGHTA and CDR2 FQGNSA. V was shortened by 5 bases and J by 1 base, with 8 bases between the two germline ends. CDR3 coding DNA: TGTGCCAGCAGCCACGCCTGGAACACCGGGGAGCTGTTTTTT. Translation gives CASSHAWNTGELFF. The whole variable domain, filled in from reference TRBV7-2 and TRBJ2-2, reads GAGVSQSPSNKVTEKGKDVELRCDPISGHTALYWYRQSLGQGLEFLIYFQGNSAPDKSGLPSDRFSAERTGGSVSTLTIQRTQQEDSAVYLCASSHAWNTGELFFGEGSRLTVL.

The chain is built from TRBV28 and TRBJ1-1, with D hard to call. There are 16 residues in the CDR3. The germline CDR1 and CDR2 sequences are MDHEN and SYDVKM. V shed 3 bases and J shed 3 bases, with 17 bases lying between them. CDR3 protein: CASSFPPGRGYTEAFF. CDR3 DNA sequence: TGTGCCAGCAGTTTTCCCCCCGGCAGAGGATACACTGAAGCTTTCTTT.

For this clone: This may come from a read error, since a much larger clone is one base off. Within the sample, other DNA sequences also encode this same CDR3. This chain joins TRBV15 and TRBJ2-3; D is undetermined. This CDR3 is built from 15 residues. Trimming removed 1 base from V and 0 bases from J, with 8 bases in between. Germline V lookup: CDR1 LNHNV, CDR2 YYDKDF (reference sequence). CDR3 amino acids: CATSRGGASTDTQYF. CDR3 bases: TGTGCCACCAGCAGAGGTGGCGCTAGCACAGATACGCAGTATTTT.

This clone appeared a few times. This chain connects TRBV30 to TRBJ1-4; D possibly corresponds to TRBD1 (5 bases). Deletions cut 4 bases from V and 8 bases from J, with 20 bases between. Germline CDR1 reads GTSNPN; CDR2 reads SVGIG (reference sequence). CDR3 length equals 15 residues. The chain's CDR3 is CAWIGYEAGREKLFF. CDR3 DNA sequence: TGTGCCTGGATCGGTTATGAGGCAGGGAGAGAAAAACTGTTTTTT.

A few counts support this clone. Other DNA variants within this sample encode the same CDR3. The chain carries TRBV10-3 and TRBJ2-5; no firm D call. Germline CDR1 and CDR2: ENHRY and SYGVKD. The V gene lost 0 bases and the J gene lost 0 bases, with 5 bases spanning the gap. This CDR3 spans 14 amino acids. CDR3 in DNA: TGTGCCATCAGTGAGTCGCGGTACCAAGAGACCCAGTACTTC. It translates to CAISESRYQETQYF.

V and J are TRBV27 and TRBJ1-5; the D is unclear. V was pared by 3 bases and J by 3 bases, with 3 bases between. CDR1 and CDR2 (germline): MNHEY, SMNVEV (reference sequence). The CDR3 runs to 12 residues. Written as DNA, the CDR3 is TGTGCCAGCAGTTTCACCAATCAGCCCCAGCATTTT. This encodes CASSFTNQPQHF.

DNA for the CDR3: TGTGCCAGCAGTGACACTGGGACAGGGTGGGGGACCCAGTACTTC. Its protein is CASSDTGTGWGTQYF. J is TRBJ2-5 and V is TRBV2; 9 bases fit TRBD1. Trimming at V came to 3 bases and at J to 7 bases, leaving 9 bases not matched to a gene. The CDR3 contains 15 residues. Germline CDR1 is SNHLY and CDR2 is FYNNEI.